These 16 T cell receptor beta chains came from one sample sequenced in a study of T cells after yellow fever vaccination. TCRdb re-called the 5' RACE reads with MiXCR, one entry per CDR3 protein. The repertoire includes about 250,000 distinct CDR3 sequences, approximately 3.8% of them detected once, and roughly a fifth sits in the top ten. The material was PBMCs, obtained 15 days after the yellow fever booster vaccination. These receptors came from a young man who received the YFV17D yellow fever vaccine.

This clonotype was observed many times. CDR3 nucleotides: TGTGCCAGCGGGATCCGGGACGGTAACACCGGGGAGCTGTTTTTT. Amino acids: CASGIRDGNTGELFF. The chain employs TRBV12-3 or TRBV12-4 and TRBJ2-2; D might be TRBD1 or TRBD2, each matching 5 bases. The V gene lost 8 bases and the J gene lost 2 bases, with 15 bases spanning the gap. The CDR3 is 15 residues long.

There are a few counts of this clonotype. The J gene is TRBJ1-5, the V gene TRBV20-1; D may be TRBD1 (5 bases). Germline values: CDR1 DFQATT, CDR2 SNEGSKA (reference sequence). V lost 1 base and J 9 bases, leaving 10 bases between the germline ends. CDR3 size: 12 residues. CDR3 bases: TGCAGTGCTAGAGGGGGGACCGGGCCCCAGCATTTT. It yields the protein CSARGGTGPQHF.

This clonotype was counted many times. V and J are TRBV20-1 and TRBJ1-5; a weak D match, TRBD1 (5 bases). V lost 4 bases and J lost 0, with 7 bases in between. The germline V gene encodes CDR1 DFQATT and CDR2 SNEGSKA (reference sequence). The CDR3 loop spans 13 amino acids. CDR3 sequence (DNA): TGCAGTGCTATTGGGGGTAGCAATCAGCCCCAGCATTTT. Its protein is CSAIGGSNQPQHF.

This clonotype was counted ten times or more. The chain joins TRBV7-9 to TRBJ1-6, with no clear D. Deletions cut 3 bases from V and 0 bases from J, with 6 bases between. The CDR3 has 15 amino acids. Germline V gene sequence: CDR1 SEHNR, CDR2 FQNEAQ (reference sequence). The DNA of the CDR3 is TGTGCCAGCAGCTTCGCAGGCTCCTATAATTCACCCCTCCACTTT. This encodes CASSFAGSYNSPLHF.

Note on this clonotype: A much larger clone lies one base from this, so it may be a read error. This rearrangement joins TRBV29-1 to TRBJ1-2; TRBD1 might be the D (5 bases). V was cut by 7 bases and J by 5 bases, with 17 bases left in between. Germline CDR1 SQVTM, CDR2 ANQGSEA. The CDR3 is 13 amino acids. The DNA for the CDR3 is TGCAGCGCTGTACGGGGGGGAACTTATGGCTACACCTTC. Protein product: CSAVRGGTYGYTF.

In this sample, this clonotype turned up many times. V and J are TRBV4-3 and TRBJ2-3; the match to TRBD1 covers 9 bases. J lost 2 bases, V lost 4 bases, and 7 bases had no gene match. The CDR3 is made up of 16 amino acids. Germline V gene data show CDR1 as LGHNA and CDR2 as YSLEER. The CDR3 coding sequence is TGCGCCAGCAGCCCCGGACAGGGGCTTATCACAGATACGCAGTATTTT. Protein product: CASSPGQGLITDTQYF.

This clonotype has a count of ten or more. This chain joins TRBV5-1 and TRBJ2-1, with D possibly matching TRBD1 (6 bases). This CDR3 contains 17 residues. CDR1 and CDR2 (germline): SGHRS, YFSETQ. The V end was cut by 3 bases, the J end by 0 bases, with 16 bases between. The CDR3 loop reads CASSSTGGLGSYNEQFF. CDR3 nucleotide sequence: TGCGCCAGCAGCTCTACTGGGGGCTTAGGCTCCTACAATGAGCAGTTCTTC.

This clonotype has ten or more counts. The rearrangement links TRBV5-1 to TRBJ2-3; 9 nucleotides agree with TRBD2. The germline CDR1 and CDR2 sequences are SGHRS and YFSETQ. The junction had 17 bases not matched to a gene; V was cut back by 7 bases and J by 2 bases. The CDR3 contains 18 residues. CDR3 in amino acids: CASALPAGGPVHTDTQYF. DNA for the CDR3: TGCGCCAGCGCATTACCAGCGGGGGGCCCTGTTCACACAGATACGCAGTATTTT.

The V and J genes are TRBV6-2 or TRBV6-3 and TRBJ1-1; D remains unclear. Germline V gene data show CDR1 as MNHEY and CDR2 as SVGEGT. The CDR3 consists of 14 residues. Trimming shortened V by 2 bases and J by 0 bases, and 7 bases separated the two germline ends. The DNA for the CDR3 is TGTGCCAGCAGTTACGTCTCCATGAACACTGAAGCTTTCTTT. Amino acid sequence: CASSYVSMNTEAFF.

About this clonotype: A much larger clone lies one base from this, so it may be a read error. The chain is built from TRBV29-1 and TRBJ2-7; 11 nucleotides agree with TRBD2. Germline V lookup: CDR1 SQVTM, CDR2 ANQGSEA. CDR3 length: 13 residues. J gave up 4 bases and V 5 bases, and 4 bases lay outside the gene matches. The CDR3 is CSVFRLAGYEQYF. CDR3 DNA: TGCAGCGTTTTCAGACTAGCGGGGTACGAGCAGTACTTC.

This clonotype was counted between two and nine times. The chain recombines TRBV19 with TRBJ2-1, with 13 bases aligning to TRBD2. CDR3 length: 18 amino acids. CDR1 is LNHDA and CDR2 is SQIVND in the germline V gene (reference sequence). V trimming: 5 bases; J trimming: 8 bases; junction bases outside the gene matches: 15. CDR3 sequence (DNA): TGTGCCAGTAGTGCAAAGAGTCCGGGACTAGCGGGATCGGATGAGCAGTTCTTC. Its translation is CASSAKSPGLAGSDEQFF.

At least ten counts were recorded for this clonotype. J is TRBJ2-1 and V is TRBV5-1; D tentatively fits TRBD1 or TRBD2 (5 bases each). The CDR3 has 15 residues. CDR1 and CDR2 from the germline V gene are SGHRS and YFSETQ. The V end lost 7 bases, the J end lost 6 bases, and 20 bases lay between the germline ends. The CDR3 loop reads CASFPGETVSNEQFF. The CDR3 DNA reads TGCGCCAGCTTTCCTGGGGAGACAGTAAGCAATGAGCAGTTCTTC.

This clonotype was seen ten or more times. The chain has TRBV7-2 and TRBJ1-3, with a weak D call TRBD1 (6 bases). The CDR3 consists of 14 residues. The germline gives CDR1 SGHTA, CDR2 FQGNSA. V was cut by 4 bases and J by 2 bases, with 9 bases left in between. DNA of the CDR3: TGTGCCAGCAGCTACACAGGGACTGGAAACACCATATATTTT. Translating gives CASSYTGTGNTIYF. Complete variable domain (other parts from reference TRBV7-2 and TRBJ1-3): GAGVSQSPSNKVTEKGKDVELRCDPISGHTALYWYRQSLGQGLEFLIYFQGNSAPDKSGLPSDRFSAERTGGSVSTLTIQRTQQEDSAVYLCASSYTGTGNTIYFGEGSWLTVV.

This clonotype was observed a few times. The rearrangement joins TRBV24-1 to TRBJ2-1; the D is unclear. CDR3 length: 13 residues. Trimming pared 3 bases from V and 7 bases from J, leaving 9 bases between. Germline V lookup: CDR1 KGHDR, CDR2 SFDVKD. The CDR3 spells CATSDPNGNEQFF. The DNA for the CDR3 is TGTGCCACCAGTGATCCCAATGGGAATGAGCAGTTCTTC.

This clonotype showed up many times. The V gene is TRBV5-1, the J gene TRBJ2-5; 7 bases are shared with TRBD2. Germline assignment: CDR1 SGHRS and CDR2 YFSETQ. The CDR3 extends over 16 amino acids. The V gene end was trimmed by 1 base and the J gene end by 2 bases; junction bases not matched to a gene: 8. The CDR3 DNA reads as TGCGCCAGCAGCTTGCAACCCAGCGGGGAACAAGAGACCCAGTACTTC. Translation gives CASSLQPSGEQETQYF.

This clonotype has ten or more counts. J is TRBJ1-1 and V is TRBV15, with TRBD1 as a possible D gene (5 bases). Germline lookup yields CDR1 LNHNV and CDR2 YYDKDF (reference sequence). The V end lost 2 bases, the J end lost 1 base, and 17 bases lay between the germline ends. The CDR3 runs to 17 residues. The CDR3 sequence is CATSRSGSPGENTEAFF. The DNA for the CDR3 is TGTGCCACCAGCAGATCAGGGTCCCCTGGCGAGAACACTGAAGCTTTCTTT.